This is a list of T cell receptor beta chains from one sample in a study of identical twins. One entry per CDR3 protein results from TCRdb running MiXCR on the 5' RACE reads. This table holds over 500,000 distinct CDR3 sequences, about 20% found once. In addition, the sample was reused for a study of T cells expressing NK-cell markers.

The specimen was CD4+ T cells sorted from blood. These receptors were taken from a young woman in good health. Each CDR3 is given with its conserved first and last residue. Each record gives: clone size, D gene, J gene, V gene, CDR3 protein, CDR3 DNA. A D gene is named only where the DNA matches it firmly. Size is omitted from some rows. Given values are once, few, many or a class for expanded clones.

>few|-|TRBJ2-3|TRBV30
CAWSGATGLRDYF
TGTGCCTGGAGTGGCGCCACAGGCCTGCGGGACTATTTT
>-|TRBD2|TRBJ2-1|TRBV11-3
CASSLASGGHEQFF
TGTGCCAGCAGTTTGGCTAGCGGGGGGCATGAGCAGTTCTTC
>few|TRBD2|TRBJ2-7|TRBV20-1
CSASGRDSSYEQYF
TGCAGTGCTAGCGGGAGGGATAGCTCCTACGAGCAGTACTTC
>many|-|TRBJ1-4|TRBV20-1
CSARRGQGGKLFF
TGCAGTGCTCGCCGGGGCCAAGGTGGGAAACTGTTTTTT
>-|-|TRBJ2-2|TRBV6-2/TRBV6-3
CASSYGPEGPGELFF
TGTGCCAGCAGTTACGGACCCGAGGGCCCCGGGGAGCTGTTTTTT
>few|TRBD1|TRBJ2-2|TRBV12-3/TRBV12-4
CASRDRVSPGELFF
TGTGCCAGCAGGGACAGGGTATCCCCCGGGGAGCTGTTTTTT
>few|-|TRBJ1-5|TRBV20-1
CSALQGNGQPQHF
TGCAGTGCTTTACAGGGAAATGGTCAGCCCCAGCATTTT
>few|-|TRBJ2-7|TRBV7-9
CASSLAAGVSSYEQYF
TGTGCCAGCAGCTTAGCCGCAGGCGTTAGCTCCTACGAGCAGTACTTC
>few|-|TRBJ2-2|TRBV10-3
CAISETINTGELFF
TGTGCCATCAGTGAGACAATCAACACCGGGGAGCTGTTTTTT
>few|TRBD2|TRBJ2-1|TRBV5-5
CASSLRLAGALPQFF
TGTGCCAGCAGCTTGCGGCTAGCGGGGGCCTTACCACAGTTCTTC
>few|-|TRBJ2-7|TRBV5-4
CASSLGGLNSYEQYF
TGTGCCAGCAGCTTGGGTGGACTAAACTCCTACGAGCAGTACTTC
>many|-|TRBJ1-5|TRBV12-3/TRBV12-4
CASSFEVLPQHF
TGTGCCAGCAGTTTCGAGGTCTTGCCCCAGCATTTT
>-|-|TRBJ1-1|TRBV20-1
CSSVAQQNTEAFF
TGCAGTTCCGTGGCCCAGCAGAACACTGAAGCTTTCTTT
>-|-|TRBJ2-7|TRBV6-2/TRBV6-3
CASSYSSGPYEQYF
TGTGCCAGCAGTTACTCGTCGGGACCCTACGAGCAGTACTTC
>many|TRBD1|TRBJ1-6|TRBV12-3/TRBV12-4
CASSLGTANSPLHF
TGTGCCAGCAGTTTGGGGACAGCAAATTCACCCCTCCACTTT
>-|TRBD1|TRBJ2-5|TRBV7-2
CASSLGQGWVTQYF
TGTGCCAGCAGCTTGGGACAGGGGTGGGTGACCCAGTACTTC
>few|-|TRBJ2-2|TRBV5-6
CASSPSVNTGELFF
TGTGCCAGCAGCCCTAGCGTGAACACCGGGGAGCTGTTTTTT
>few|-|TRBJ2-1|TRBV5-1
CASSLVQSNNEQFF
TGCGCCAGCAGCTTGGTTCAAAGTAACAATGAGCAGTTCTTC
>many|-|TRBJ2-3|TRBV20-1
CSAGGTAAGATDTQYF
TGCAGTGCTGGGGGAACGGCTGCGGGGGCGACAGATACGCAGTATTTT
>few|-|TRBJ1-2|TRBV18
CASSPSLTAPYGYTF
TGTGCCAGCTCACCAAGTCTGACGGCACCGTATGGCTACACCTTC
>-|TRBD2|TRBJ2-5|TRBV5-1
CASRTGLAVETQYF
TGCGCCAGCCGGACGGGACTAGCGGTGGAGACCCAGTACTTC
>-|-|TRBJ1-1|TRBV12-3/TRBV12-4
CASSLIQAISEAFF
TGTGCCAGCAGTTTGATACAGGCGATAAGTGAAGCTTTCTTT
>-|TRBD2|TRBJ2-1|TRBV25-1
CASIGTSGLNEQFF
TGTGCCAGCATCGGGACTAGCGGGTTGAATGAGCAGTTCTTC
>-|-|TRBJ1-2|TRBV7-6
CASSNLRGANYGYTF
TGTGCCAGCAGCAACCTCAGGGGTGCTAACTATGGCTACACCTTC
>-|-|TRBJ1-2|TRBV29-1
CSEWGMNYGYTF
TGCAGCGAGTGGGGGATGAACTATGGCTACACCTTC
>-|TRBD1|TRBJ1-2|TRBV20-1
CSARSDRVIKGYTF
TGCAGTGCTAGGTCTGACAGGGTAATAAAAGGCTACACCTTC
>few|-|TRBJ2-7|TRBV7-6
CASTLSPGAYEQYF
TGTGCCAGCACCCTATCGCCGGGGGCCTACGAGCAGTACTTC
>-|-|TRBJ1-1|TRBV5-1
CASSLGPVMNTEAFF
TGCGCCAGCAGCTTGGGGCCGGTTATGAACACTGAAGCTTTCTTT
>-|-|TRBJ1-5|TRBV4-2
CASSQDRRGPSPQHF
TGTGCCAGCAGCCAAGATCGTAGGGGACCCAGCCCCCAGCATTTT
>few|TRBD1|TRBJ2-3|TRBV6-5
CASSHRDRDRTDTQYF
TGTGCCAGCAGTCACCGGGACAGGGATAGAACAGATACGCAGTATTTT
>-|-|TRBJ2-5|TRBV5-1
CASSLEGGRETQYF
TGCGCCAGCAGCTTAGAGGGGGGCAGAGAGACCCAGTACTTC
>few|-|TRBJ2-1|TRBV18
CASSPGDLANEQFF
TGTGCCAGCTCTCCCGGGGACTTAGCGAATGAGCAGTTCTTC
>-|-|TRBJ1-1|TRBV11-2
CASSLDLIGEVTEAFF
TGTGCCAGCAGCTTAGATTTAATCGGGGAGGTCACTGAAGCTTTCTTT